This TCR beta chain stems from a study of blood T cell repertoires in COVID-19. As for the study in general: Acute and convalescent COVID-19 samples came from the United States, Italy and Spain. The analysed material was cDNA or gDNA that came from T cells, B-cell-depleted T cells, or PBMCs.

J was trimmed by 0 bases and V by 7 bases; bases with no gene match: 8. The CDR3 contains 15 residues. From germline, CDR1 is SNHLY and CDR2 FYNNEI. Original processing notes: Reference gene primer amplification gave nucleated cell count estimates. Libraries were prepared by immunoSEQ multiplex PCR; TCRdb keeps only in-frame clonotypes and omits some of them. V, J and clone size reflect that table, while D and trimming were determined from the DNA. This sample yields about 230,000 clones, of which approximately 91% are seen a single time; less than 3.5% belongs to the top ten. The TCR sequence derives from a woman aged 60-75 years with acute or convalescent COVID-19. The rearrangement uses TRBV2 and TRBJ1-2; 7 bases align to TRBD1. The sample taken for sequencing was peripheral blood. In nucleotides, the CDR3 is TGTGCCAGCAAGGGGGGACAGTTAGCTAACTATGGCTACACCTTC. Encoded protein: CASKGGQLANYGYTF.